A selection of T cell receptor beta chains follows, all from one sample in a study of blood T cell repertoires in COVID-19. Here immunoSEQ multiplex PCR was the method, and the copy in TCRdb shows in-frame clones only, minus some. Among approximately 300,000 clones listed, about 88% were seen once. Sequenced: peripheral blood. The receptor source for this set is a woman in her thirties with COVID-19, enrolled during active disease. The CDR3 runs from the conserved cysteine through the conserved F or W. A D gene is named only where the DNA matches it firmly. Clone sizes are given selectively: once, few, many, or a class where the clone is expanded.

d_call	v_call	clone_size	j_call	cdr3_nt	cdr3_aa
TRBD1	TRBV6-1	-	TRBJ1-3	TGTGCCAGCAGTGAGGACAGGTATCCGGACACCATATATTTT	CASSEDRYPDTIYF
-	TRBV2	-	TRBJ1-4	TGTGCCAGCACCAGGCGCGGGGGTAATGAAAAACTGTTTTTT	CASTRRGGNEKLFF
TRBD1	TRBV5-4	once	TRBJ2-3	TGTGCCAGCAGCCTGACAGGGGATGGCACAGATACGCAGTATTTT	CASSLTGDGTDTQYF
-	TRBV7-2	-	TRBJ1-5	TGTGCCAGCAGCCCGTCCGCAGGGGCCCATCAGCCCCAGCATTTT	CASSPSAGAHQPQHF
-	TRBV5-1	-	TRBJ1-1	TGCGCCAGCAGCCCGCTGAAACGGGGGGACGAAGCTTTCTTT	CASSPLKRGDEAFF
TRBD2	TRBV2	-	TRBJ2-1	TGTGCCAGCACCTCGGGCGAGCGGGAGGTCCATGAGCAGTTCTTC	CASTSGEREVHEQFF
-	TRBV10-3	-	TRBJ2-4	TGTGCCATGTCGAGAACAGGGAAGGCCAAAAACATTCAGTACTTC	CAMSRTGKAKNIQYF
TRBD1	TRBV4-1	-	TRBJ1-6	TGCGCCAGCAGCCAAGATCAGAGGACAGGGACCTCACCCCTCCACTTT	CASSQDQRTGTSPLHF
-	TRBV30	-	TRBJ2-2	TGTGCCTGGAGCTTGGGACAACCGAACACCGGGGAGCTGTTTTTT	CAWSLGQPNTGELFF
-	TRBV4-2	-	TRBJ1-1	TGTGCCAGCAGCCCGGACAGTTTGAACACTGAAGCTTTCTTT	CASSPDSLNTEAFF
TRBD2	TRBV28	-	TRBJ2-1	TGTGCCAGCAGTTTCCTAGCGGGATTCTACAATGAGCAGTTCTTC	CASSFLAGFYNEQFF
-	TRBV30	-	TRBJ1-1	TGTGCCTGGAGTTTGGAGACTGGGAACACTGAAGCTTTCTTT	CAWSLETGNTEAFF
-	TRBV7-2	-	TRBJ1-3	TGTGCCAGCAGCTTAGGATATCCGGGAAGGGGAAACACCATATATTTT	CASSLGYPGRGNTIYF
-	TRBV7-9	-	TRBJ2-3	TGTGCCAGCAGCCGGGGTATCGCGGAAGGCACAGATACGCAGTATTTT	CASSRGIAEGTDTQYF
TRBD1	TRBV6-5	-	TRBJ2-7	TGTGCCAGCAGTATGACAGGGGGCGAATCCGAGCAGTACTTC	CASSMTGGESEQYF
TRBD1	TRBV12-5	-	TRBJ2-1	TGTGCTAGTGGTTTGGGCCAGGGGGTCCACAATGAGCAGTTCTTC	CASGLGQGVHNEQFF
-	TRBV5-1	-	TRBJ1-3	TGCGCCAGCAGCTTGGGTGGGAGGTCCCACTCTGGAAACACCATATATTTT	CASSLGGRSHSGNTIYF
-	TRBV28	once	TRBJ1-1	TGTGCCAGCAGTGGTACAGAGACTGAAGCTTTCTTT	CASSGTETEAFF
TRBD2	TRBV29-1	-	TRBJ2-7	TGCAGCGTTGCTCTAGCGGGGCATTCCTACGAGCAGTACTTC	CSVALAGHSYEQYF
-	TRBV28	-	TRBJ1-4	TGTGCCAGCAGTTTGGAGGGGTCGGAACTGTTTTTT	CASSLEGSELFF
TRBD1	TRBV6-5	once	TRBJ1-3	TGTGCCAGCAGCCGGGACAGGGTCGACACCATATATTTT	CASSRDRVDTIYF
-	TRBV9	-	TRBJ2-1	TGTGCCAGCAGCGTGGGGGACTCTTCCTACAATGAGCAGTTCTTC	CASSVGDSSYNEQFF
TRBD2	TRBV5-1	once	TRBJ2-5	TGCGCCAGCAGCCAACTAGCGGGAGTATCAGAGACCCAGTACTTC	CASSQLAGVSETQYF
-	TRBV7-9	-	TRBJ2-7	TGTGCCAGCAGCTTAGGAGGTGGGGGGTACGAGCAGTACTTC	CASSLGGGGYEQYF
-	TRBV2	-	TRBJ2-3	TGTGCCAGCAGTCAAGGACTCACTAGCACAGATACGCAGTATTTT	CASSQGLTSTDTQYF
-	TRBV25-1	once	TRBJ2-2	TGTGCCAGCAGTGAATGGGGCAGCCAAGCCGGGGAGCTGTTTTTT	CASSEWGSQAGELFF
-	TRBV11-2	-	TRBJ2-1	TGTGCCAGCAGCTTCCGGGAACCCAATGAGCAGTTCTTC	CASSFREPNEQFF
-	TRBV6-5	-	TRBJ1-6	TGTGCCAGCAGTTGGACAGAAGCCAATTCACCCCTCCACTTT	CASSWTEANSPLHF
TRBD2	TRBV29-1	-	TRBJ2-1	TGCAGCCTCTACCTAGCGGAGGCTTACAATGAGCAGTTCTTC	CSLYLAEAYNEQFF
TRBD2	TRBV7-2	-	TRBJ2-1	TGTGCCAGCAGCTTGGGACTAGCTCCAGGGGAGCAGTTCTTC	CASSLGLAPGEQFF
-	TRBV19	-	TRBJ1-1	TGTGCCAGTAGTGCTGGGAGGGGGACTGAAGCTTTCTTT	CASSAGRGTEAFF
-	TRBV24-1	-	TRBJ2-2	TGTGCCACCAAACAGGGATGGACCGGGGAGCTGTTTTTT	CATKQGWTGELFF
-	TRBV21-1	-	TRBJ1-2	TGTGCCAGCAGAAAGCCCCACACCCACGGGACAGGGGAAAGAGGCTACACCTTC	CASRKPHTHGTGERGYTF
-	TRBV7-9	-	TRBJ2-7	TGTGCCAGCAGCCCCATACAGGGACCTCTGGAGGAGCAGTACTTC	CASSPIQGPLEEQYF
-	TRBV7-9	-	TRBJ2-4	TGTGCCAGCAGCTTAGAGGGTCTGGGGCGAGACATTCAGTACTTC	CASSLEGLGRDIQYF
TRBD1	TRBV5-4	-	TRBJ2-1	TGTGCCAGCAGCTCGACAGGGTCCGAGCAGTTCTTC	CASSSTGSEQFF
TRBD1	TRBV5-8	-	TRBJ1-4	TGTGCCAGCAGCCGTTTGAGACAGGGGGTTGAAAAACTGTTTTTT	CASSRLRQGVEKLFF
TRBD2	TRBV25-1	-	TRBJ2-1	TGTGCCAGCAGCACGCCGGGACTAGCGGGGTACAATGAGCAGTTCTTC	CASSTPGLAGYNEQFF
TRBD2	TRBV4-2	-	TRBJ2-1	TGTGCCAGCAGCCAAATAAGGGCGGGGGGCTCCTACAATGAGCAGTTCTTC	CASSQIRAGGSYNEQFF
-	TRBV4-2	once	TRBJ2-7	TGTGCCAGCAGCCAAGAAGGAGGGGAAACCTACGAGCAGTACTTC	CASSQEGGETYEQYF
-	TRBV19	once	TRBJ1-2	TGTGCCAGTAGCCCTGGCACAGGGACTAACTATGGCTACACCTTC	CASSPGTGTNYGYTF
TRBD2	TRBV7-9	-	TRBJ2-2	TGTGCCAGCAGCTCAAAGGGAGGGGACACCGGGGAGCTGTTTTTT	CASSSKGGDTGELFF
TRBD2	TRBV6-5	-	TRBJ2-1	TGTGCCAGCAGTTACTCGATTAGCGGGTACAATGAGCAGTTCTTC	CASSYSISGYNEQFF
-	TRBV19	few	TRBJ1-4	TGTGCCAGTAGACAGCAAGGAAGTGAAAAACTGTTTTTT	CASRQQGSEKLFF
-	TRBV24-1	-	TRBJ2-1	TGTGCCACCAGTGATTCGCGGTCGTGGAGACCCTACAATGAGCAGTTCTTC	CATSDSRSWRPYNEQFF
TRBD1	TRBV5-5	-	TRBJ2-2	TGTGCCAGCAGCCCGGGACAGGGGAACACCGGGGAGCTGTTTTTT	CASSPGQGNTGELFF
-	TRBV12-5	few	TRBJ1-1	TGTGCTAGTGGTTGGGCGGGAAACACTGAAGCTTTCTTT	CASGWAGNTEAFF
-	TRBV10-1	-	TRBJ2-1	TGCGCCAGCAGGGCTAGCGTCACCAATGAGCAGTTCTTC	CASRASVTNEQFF
-	TRBV5-1	once	TRBJ1-5	TGCGCCAGCAGCCTGAGTCCCGCGGGGTCGGGGGGTCAGCCCCAGCATTTT	CASSLSPAGSGGQPQHF
-	TRBV5-6	-	TRBJ2-5	TGTGCCAGCAGCTCCCAACGCAGGGATGGATTGGAGACCCAGTACTTC	CASSSQRRDGLETQYF
-	TRBV5-1	-	TRBJ2-2	TGCGCCAGCAGAAAGGAATTGTGGGGAGACGCCGGGGAGCTGTTTTTT	CASRKELWGDAGELFF
-	TRBV21-1	-	TRBJ2-7	TGTGCCAGGGCCCTCCTTGACTACGAGCAGTACTTC	CARALLDYEQYF
-	TRBV27	-	TRBJ1-6	TGTGCCAGCGGTCCTCGGACACTGAATTCACCCCTCCACTTT	CASGPRTLNSPLHF
TRBD2	TRBV15	-	TRBJ2-7	TGTGCCACCAGCAGAGATCTCGGGAGGGCCTACGAGCAGTACTTC	CATSRDLGRAYEQYF
TRBD1	TRBV5-1	-	TRBJ2-5	TGCGCCAGCAGCTTCCGGGACAGGGGGCGGGAGACCCAGTACTTC	CASSFRDRGRETQYF
TRBD1	TRBV7-2	-	TRBJ2-7	TGTGCCAGCAGCCGACAGGGGGCGGATGAGCAGTACTTC	CASSRQGADEQYF
TRBD2	TRBV28	-	TRBJ2-7	TGTGCCAGCAGTCCTCCGGGAGGGAGCTACGAGCAGTACTTC	CASSPPGGSYEQYF
-	TRBV4-2	-	TRBJ2-7	TGTGCCAGCAGCCAAGACCGACCCCGGGACTTCTCCTACGAGCAGTACTTC	CASSQDRPRDFSYEQYF
-	TRBV21-1	-	TRBJ1-5	TGTGCCAGCAGCAAGAATAGTGCAATCTCGAATAGCAATCAGCCCCAGCATTTT	CASSKNSAISNSNQPQHF